This T cell receptor beta chain was profiled in a study of CD8 T cells in ankylosing spondylitis. General observations from the study: Among TCR beta sequences, a motif of eight highly homologous variants appeared characteristic of ankylosing spondylitis blood. Reported data indicate significant enrichment of disease-linked clones within matched ankylosing spondylitis synovial fluid.

TCRdb called the 5' RACE reads again in MiXCR, with one record for every CDR3 protein. The table records some 450,000 distinct CDR3 sequences, about a sixth of them present only once. This CDR3 is built from 13 residues. With 5 bases removed from V and 0 bases from J, the gap between germline ends came to 7 bases. CDR1 and CDR2 (germline): SGHTA, FQGNSA. This clonotype was recorded at least ten times. Its antigen is undetermined. The receptor's source is a male donor with ankylosing spondylitis. Sequenced material: blood, either unsorted or a sorted T cell fraction (not recorded which). This rearrangement joins TRBV7-2 to TRBJ1-1, with D hard to call. This CDR3 reads CASSPQMNTEAFF. CDR3 DNA sequence: TGTGCCAGCAGCCCTCAGATGAACACTGAAGCTTTCTTT.